This T cell receptor beta chain was found in a study of PD-1 blockade in classical Hodgkin lymphoma. This sample's time point: cycle 4 day 1 (C4D1), after 5 to 7 weeks of nivolumab. Every single patient, without exception, relapsed after autologous stem cell transplantation, and brentuximab vedotin exposure varied. Points from the study as a whole: The study found complete responders had baseline diversity similar to newly diagnosed patients.

Method: immunoSEQ multiplex PCR; TCRdb's copy keeps in-frame clones and lacks some. The sample holds 45,000 or so clones, roughly 78% seen once. In the case of this clone: The antigen remains unidentified.

The sequence was collected from a human donor with classical Hodgkin lymphoma. This specimen consisted of peripheral blood mononuclear cells (PBMCs), obtained before the fourth cycle of nivolumab.

In DNA form, the CDR3 reads TGTGCCAGCTCACCACGGGGACTAGCGGGTAACAATGAGCAGTTCTTC. Residues: CASSPRGLAGNNEQFF. The chain joins TRBV18 to TRBJ2-1; 12 bases match TRBD2. Germline values: CDR1 KGHSH, CDR2 LQKENI. This CDR3 spans 16 amino acids. J lost 5 bases, V lost 1 base, and 3 bases had no gene match.